These T cell receptor beta chains were read from a single sample in a study of shared clonotypes between healthy human individuals. Clones were sequenced by immunoSEQ multiplex PCR, and TCRdb holds only the in-frame ones, with some missing. This table holds nearly 2 million clones, roughly 95% found once. The specimen sequenced was naive CD8+ T cells sorted from blood. The receptors derive from a man younger than 30 in good health. CDR3s leave out the opening cysteine and the closing phenylalanine or tryptophan.

J gene: TRBJ2-5; V gene: TRBV7-9; CDR3 protein: ASGFTGQETQY
J gene: TRBJ2-2; V gene: TRBV29-1; CDR3 protein: SVGTGGTGELF
J gene: TRBJ2-1; V gene: TRBV30; CDR3 protein: AGRGEEYNEQF
J gene: TRBJ2-5; V gene: TRBV5-6; CDR3 protein: ASSFTTGVQETQY
J gene: TRBJ2-7; V gene: TRBV25-1; CDR3 protein: ASSEWDFSEQY
J gene: TRBJ1-4; V gene: TRBV6-1; CDR3 protein: ASSELQGGEKLF
J gene: TRBJ2-5; V gene: TRBV6-1; CDR3 protein: ASIRGQPQETQY
J gene: TRBJ2-1; V gene: TRBV27; CDR3 protein: ASSLYSGSSYNEQF
J gene: TRBJ2-1; V gene: TRBV28; CDR3 protein: ASSLSEVNEQF
J gene: TRBJ1-2; V gene: TRBV5-4; CDR3 protein: ASSLVGGNYGYT
J gene: TRBJ2-7; V gene: TRBV21-1; CDR3 protein: ASTRDRLPYEQY
J gene: TRBJ2-2; V gene: TRBV6-5; CDR3 protein: ASSYGPNTGELF
J gene: TRBJ2-2; V gene: TRBV5-4; CDR3 protein: ASSWGGIGELF
J gene: TRBJ2-1; V gene: TRBV19; CDR3 protein: ASTSGATVYNEQF
J gene: TRBJ2-2; V gene: TRBV6-5; CDR3 protein: ASSWGVNTGELF
J gene: TRBJ2-7; V gene: TRBV6-1; CDR3 protein: ASDWGYEQY
J gene: TRBJ1-5; V gene: TRBV4-1; CDR3 protein: ASSQRATSSNQPQH
J gene: TRBJ1-1; V gene: TRBV23-1; CDR3 protein: ASSRLGEAF
J gene: TRBJ1-5; V gene: TRBV10-3; CDR3 protein: AISESGTGSNQPQH